These T cell receptor beta chains were read from a single sample in a study of T cell responses to AZD1222 COVID-19 vaccine. TCRdb's copy holds only in-frame clones and misses some; the assay was immunoSEQ multiplex PCR. The sample records 98,000 or so clones, roughly 92% being singletons. Sequenced here: peripheral blood, sampled on day 0 of AZD1222 vaccination. Source of these receptors: an adult in good health. Each CDR3 is given without its conserved first and last residue.

13 TRBJ1-5 TRBV19 ASSDPRQGKQPQH
13 TRBJ2-1 TRBV5-1 ASSPRTSAYNEQF
11 TRBJ1-5 TRBV2 ASSEFRDQPQH
13 TRBJ2-1 TRBV7-9 ASSLVGLVADEQF
9 TRBJ1-3 TRBV20-1 SGRSGNTIY
11 TRBJ1-1 TRBV7-8 ASSYRDNAEAF
12 TRBJ2-7 TRBV9 ASSGRDDSYEQY
14 TRBJ2-7 TRBV12-5 ASGPGQGVSSYEQY
14 TRBJ1-3 TRBV18 ASSLGTAFSGNTIY
14 TRBJ2-6 TRBV7-6 ASSLVGPSGANVLT
13 TRBJ2-1 TRBV6-5 ASSLRGGNNNEQF